These 19 T cell receptor beta chains were sequenced from one sample in a study of shared clonotypes between healthy human individuals (dated by TCRdb to about 2020). The library was obtained by the immunoSEQ multiplex PCR assay. TCRdb re-hosts the immuneACCESS table, in-frame sequences only. Its copies lack some clones; in the studies checked, an unresolved V gene accounts for under half of them, and the cause for the rest is not known. The table for this sample lists some 2,100,000 clones; more than 90% of them were counted only once. The ten most abundant clones make up more than 0.1% of the sample. Material for sequencing was naive CD4+ T cells sorted from blood. What this sample's cell subset or site label stands for: CD45RA+ positively selected. All receptors derive from a man aged 18-30 years in good health.

The count of this clone is one. This rearrangement joins TRBV11-2 to TRBJ1-2; D is perhaps TRBD1 (6 bases). Germline CDR1 and CDR2: SGHAT and FQNNGV. With 0 bases removed from V and 4 bases from J, the gap between germline ends came to 12 bases. The CDR3 is made up of 15 amino acids. CDR3 DNA sequence: TGTGCCAGCAGCTTAGATACCGCAGGGGCCTATGGCTACACCTTC. Protein product: CASSLDTAGAYGYTF.

This clone was detected a few times. The chain has TRBV7-9 and TRBJ2-7; 10 bases agree with TRBD1. This CDR3 contains 17 residues. Germline CDR1 and CDR2: SEHNR and FQNEAQ (reference sequence). The V gene end was trimmed by 5 bases and the J gene end by 0 bases; junction bases not matched to a gene: 10. The CDR3 reads CASSPGQGSQFSYEQYF. Written as DNA, the CDR3 is TGTGCCAGCAGCCCGGGACAGGGGTCCCAATTCTCCTACGAGCAGTACTTC.

Notes on this clone: The sample contains more than one DNA sequence encoding this CDR3. V gene TRBV27 combines with J gene TRBJ2-7; possibly TRBD1 or TRBD2 for D (5 bases each). In germline, CDR1 is MNHEY, CDR2 SMNVEV (reference sequence). V was cut by 0 bases and J by 3 bases, with 6 bases left in between. This CDR3 comprises 13 residues. The CDR3 spells CASSLSRGYEQYF. CDR3 nucleotide sequence: TGTGCCAGCAGTTTATCGAGGGGCTACGAGCAGTACTTC.

The chain has TRBV7-8 and TRBJ2-1; 12 bases are a match to TRBD2. The CDR3 loop spans 16 amino acids. J lost 5 bases, V lost 4 bases, and 6 bases had no gene match. Looked up from germline, CDR1 is SGHVS and CDR2 is FQNEAQ. CDR3 sequence: CASSSVGLAGNNEQFF. In nucleotides, the CDR3 is TGTGCCAGCAGCTCTGTGGGACTAGCGGGCAACAATGAGCAGTTCTTC.

V and J are TRBV18 and TRBJ1-1; no clear D gene. From germline, CDR1 is KGHSH and CDR2 LQKENI. The CDR3 loop spans 15 amino acids. Trimming left V 3 bases short and J 0 bases short, with 11 bases between. The CDR3 sequence: CASSPDRALNTEAFF. Here the CDR3 DNA reads TGTGCCAGCTCACCGGACCGGGCATTGAACACTGAAGCTTTCTTT.

The chain recombines TRBV5-1 with TRBJ2-5; possibly TRBD1 or TRBD2 for D (5 bases each). CDR3 length: 15 amino acids. The V end lost 5 bases, the J end lost 2 bases, and 16 bases lay between the germline ends. Germline V gene sequence: CDR1 SGHRS, CDR2 YFSETQ. CDR3 sequence: CASRQNTGTQETQYF. Written as DNA, the CDR3 is TGCGCCAGCAGACAGAATACCGGGACGCAAGAGACCCAGTACTTC.

Of note for this clone: Other DNA sequences within the sample encode an identical CDR3. The chain recombines TRBV19 with TRBJ2-5; 11 nucleotides agree with TRBD2. There are 16 residues in the CDR3. With 3 bases clipped from V and 5 bases from J, the junction kept 8 bases outside the gene matches. From germline, CDR1 is LNHDA and CDR2 SQIVND (reference sequence). The CDR3 sequence: CASSIGLAGGGETQYF. The CDR3 DNA reads TGTGCCAGTAGTATTGGGCTAGCGGGGGGCGGGGAGACCCAGTACTTC.

The chain has TRBV30 and TRBJ2-5; tentatively, D is TRBD2 (5 bases). The CDR3 consists of 12 residues. V was shortened by 2 bases and J by 5 bases, with 9 bases between the two germline ends. Germline V gene lookup returns CDR1 GTSNPN and CDR2 SVGIG (reference sequence). Written as DNA, the CDR3 is TGTGCCTGGAGTTCAAGCGGCGAGACCCAGTACTTC. Its protein is CAWSSSGETQYF.

The chain uses TRBV14 and TRBJ2-7; TRBD1 aligns across 9 bases. The germline gives CDR1 SGHDN, CDR2 FVKESK. The CDR3 extends over 15 amino acids. V lost 3 bases to trimming and J lost 5 bases; unmatched junction nucleotides: 8. This CDR3 is CASSHTGGGFHEQYF. CDR3 DNA: TGTGCCAGCAGCCACACAGGGGGCGGGTTCCACGAGCAGTACTTC.

Points on this clone: Other DNA sequences in this specimen translate into the identical CDR3. The chain links TRBV6-1 to TRBJ2-7; D unclear. The CDR3 contains 11 residues. The V end was cut by 6 bases, the J end by 2 bases, with 5 bases between. Germline lookup yields CDR1 MNHNS and CDR2 SASEGT. CDR3 loop: CASSRTYEQYF. CDR3 in DNA: TGTGCCAGCAGCCGCACCTACGAGCAGTACTTC.

The chain recombines TRBV6-1 with TRBJ2-7, with 13 bases identical to TRBD2. Germline CDR1 reads MNHNS; CDR2 reads SASEGT. The CDR3 contains 15 residues. V was clipped by 5 bases and J by 6 bases; unmatched bases: 7. The CDR3 coding sequence is TGTGCCAGCAGTTCCCGACTAGCGGGAGGAGGCGAGCAGTACTTC. Residues: CASSSRLAGGGEQYF.

A note on this clone: Additional DNA sequences in this sample encode the identical CDR3. The V call is TRBV10-3, the J call TRBJ1-5; no clear D. The CDR3 totals 15 residues. Germline-derived CDR1 and CDR2 are ENHRY and SYGVKD. V lost 6 bases to trimming and J lost 2 bases, with 14 bases between them. The CDR3 bases are TGTGCCATCAGCCCGGGGAGGGAAGGCAATCAGCCCCAGCATTTT. This sequence encodes CAISPGREGNQPQHF.

This rearrangement joins TRBV10-2 to TRBJ1-2; D not certain. Germline-derived CDR1 and CDR2 are WSHSY and SAAADI. V was clipped by 3 bases and J by 5 bases, with 16 bases between them. This CDR3 comprises 15 residues. The CDR3 nucleotides read TGCGCCAGCAGTGAACAAGAATGGGGAACATATGGCTACACCTTC. This encodes CASSEQEWGTYGYTF.

CDR3 in amino acids: CASSFGALAGGSSYNEQFF. CDR3 nucleotides: TGTGCCAGCAGTTTCGGAGCACTAGCGGGAGGGAGCTCCTACAATGAGCAGTTCTTC. The rearrangement uses TRBV28 and TRBJ2-1, with 13 bases aligning to TRBD2. CDR3 length equals 19 residues. With V trimmed by 3 bases and J by 0 bases, 8 bases remained unmatched. The V gene's germline CDR1 is MDHEN and CDR2 SYDVKM.

Turning to this clone: This same CDR3 is encoded by further DNA sequences in the sample. This chain connects TRBV5-1 to TRBJ2-3; D unresolved. The V gene lost 0 bases and the J gene lost 3 bases, with 5 bases spanning the gap. From germline, CDR1 is SGHRS and CDR2 YFSETQ. There are 13 residues in the CDR3. CDR3 amino acids: CASSLDQTDTQYF. Written as DNA, the CDR3 is TGCGCCAGCAGCTTGGATCAGACAGATACGCAGTATTTT.

The chain joins TRBV5-1 to TRBJ2-1, with TRBD1 identical over 10 bases. The CDR3 runs 16 residues. Looked up from germline, CDR1 is SGHRS and CDR2 is YFSETQ. V was clipped by 3 bases and J by 5 bases; unmatched bases: 8. CDR3 in amino acids: CASSYTGQGIDNEQFF. The CDR3 DNA is TGCGCCAGCAGCTATACGGGACAGGGGATCGACAATGAGCAGTTCTTC.

The chain employs TRBV6-1 and TRBJ2-5; 10 bases align to TRBD2. Losses at the gene ends were 1 base for V and 4 bases for J; bases not matched to a gene: 6. The CDR3 contains 16 residues. Germline-derived CDR1 and CDR2 are MNHNS and SASEGT. DNA for the CDR3: TGTGCCAGCAGTGAAGGGTTAGCGGGAGGAGGAGAGACCCAGTACTTC. Translating gives CASSEGLAGGGETQYF.

The chain has TRBV28 and TRBJ1-2, with TRBD1 matching 7 bases. The CDR3 is made up of 14 amino acids. Germline CDR1 and CDR2: MDHEN and SYDVKM. Unmatched junction bases numbered 8, after V lost 6 bases and J lost 4 bases. The CDR3 DNA sequence: TGTGCCAGCAGAAGACAGGGAACTGTCTATGGCTACACCTTC. It is translated as CASRRQGTVYGYTF.

The chain combines TRBV27 with TRBJ1-4, with a possible D match to TRBD1 (5 bases). CDR1 is MNHEY, CDR2 SMNVEV, per germline (reference sequence). The CDR3 extends over 13 amino acids. V lost 3 bases and J 8 bases, leaving 10 bases between the germline ends. The CDR3 here is CASSFGGKEKLFF. In DNA form, the CDR3 reads TGTGCCAGCAGTTTTGGGGGGAAGGAAAAACTGTTTTTT.